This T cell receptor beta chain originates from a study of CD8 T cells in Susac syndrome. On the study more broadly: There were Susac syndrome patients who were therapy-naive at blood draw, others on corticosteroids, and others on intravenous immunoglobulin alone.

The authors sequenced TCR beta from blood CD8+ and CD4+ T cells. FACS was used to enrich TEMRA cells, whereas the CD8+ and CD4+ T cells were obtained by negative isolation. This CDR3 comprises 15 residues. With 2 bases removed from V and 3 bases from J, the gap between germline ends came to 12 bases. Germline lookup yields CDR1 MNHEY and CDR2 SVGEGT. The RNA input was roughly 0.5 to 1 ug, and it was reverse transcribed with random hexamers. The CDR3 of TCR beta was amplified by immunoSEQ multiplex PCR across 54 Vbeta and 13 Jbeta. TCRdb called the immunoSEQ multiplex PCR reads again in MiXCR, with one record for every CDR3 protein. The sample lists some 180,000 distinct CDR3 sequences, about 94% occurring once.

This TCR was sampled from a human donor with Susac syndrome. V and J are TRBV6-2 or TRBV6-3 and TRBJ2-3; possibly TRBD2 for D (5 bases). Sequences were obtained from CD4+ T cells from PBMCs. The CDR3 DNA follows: TGTGCCAGCAGTTACACGGGAAGGATTACAGATACGCAGTATTTT. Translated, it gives CASSYTGRITDTQYF.